This TCR beta chain was sequenced during a study of cytomegalovirus exposure and HLA in healthy donors. Study-wide findings and caveats: HLA allele associations emerged for some 16,000 TCR beta sequences in a later analysis, at 0.05 false discovery rate. The authors enumerated over 150 TCR beta chains as linked to cytomegalovirus. TCR beta chains associated with HLA were, in a later analysis, more clonally expanded than equally common others.

PCR used 60 Vbeta primers and 13 Jbeta primers. Libraries were prepared by immunoSEQ multiplex PCR; TCRdb keeps only in-frame clonotypes and omits some of them. The sample yields about 190,000 clones, around 87% seen once. This clone was observed at least ten times. The antigen is not known. CDR1 and CDR2 (germline): SNHLY, FYNNEI. There are 12 residues in the CDR3. Trimming took 4 bases from V and 4 from J, leaving 7 bases between them. This TCR was recovered from a woman aged 18 to 35 in good health and CMV-seronegative. This sequence joins TRBV2 and TRBJ1-1, with D maybe TRBD1 (6 bases). The source material was PBMCs. Here the CDR3 DNA reads TGTGCCAGCAGTGCAGGGGTCACTGAAGCTTTCTTT. It encodes CASSAGVTEAFF.